The entry that follows covers one T cell receptor (beta chain) sequence. Its target is not known. This specimen belongs to a study of CD4 T cells in relation to SARS-CoV-2 and coronaviruses. Study-level findings and limits: Pre-pandemic and post-infection samples never came from the same donor. This crossreactivity analysis covered spike protein alone, no other viral proteins.

The protocol was immunoSEQ multiplex PCR, while the TCRdb copy is restricted to in-frame clones and leaves out a portion. The sample consists of about 29,000 clones, around 72% of them appearing once. CD4+ T cells from unexposed donors were obtained before the COVID-19 pandemic (2011-2018). Isolation of CD4+ T cells took place after 10 days in culture. Cells permitting, SARS-CoV-2 S/N and four cold-coronavirus spikes were tested on unexposed-donor CD4+ T cells. Cultures held under 2.5 million PBMCs per well with approximately 9.8 IU/ml IL-2. Sequenced input: CD4+ T cells from PBMCs, cultured in vitro. The clonotype originates from a human donor in good health.

This CDR3 reads CASSLASPWAEAFF. In DNA, the CDR3 is TGTGCCAGCAGCTTAGCCTCCCCTTGGGCTGAAGCTTTCTTT. This chain links TRBV7-9 with TRBJ1-1; D is unresolved. The CDR3 is 14 amino acids. The V end lost 0 bases, the J end lost 6 bases, and 11 bases lay between the germline ends. From germline, CDR1 is SEHNR and CDR2 FQNEAQ (reference sequence).